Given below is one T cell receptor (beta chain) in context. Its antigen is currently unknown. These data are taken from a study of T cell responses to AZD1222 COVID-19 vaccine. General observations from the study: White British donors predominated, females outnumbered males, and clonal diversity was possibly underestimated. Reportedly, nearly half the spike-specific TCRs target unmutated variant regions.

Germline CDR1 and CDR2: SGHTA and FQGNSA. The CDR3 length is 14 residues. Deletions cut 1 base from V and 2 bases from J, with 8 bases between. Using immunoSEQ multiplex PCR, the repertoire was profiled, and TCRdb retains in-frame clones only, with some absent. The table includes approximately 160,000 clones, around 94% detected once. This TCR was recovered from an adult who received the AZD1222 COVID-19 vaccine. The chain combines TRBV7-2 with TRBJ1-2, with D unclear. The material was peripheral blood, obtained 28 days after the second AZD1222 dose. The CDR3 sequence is CASSLGELNYGYTF. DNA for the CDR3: TGTGCCAGCAGCTTAGGGGAGTTAAACTATGGCTACACCTTC.